This TCR beta chain was obtained from a study of glioma-infiltrating T cells after dendritic cell vaccination. Background on the study: Treatment, given 2003 to 2012, was autologous tumor lysate-pulsed dendritic cell vaccination.

The table came from immunoSEQ multiplex PCR; TCRdb's copy has only in-frame clones and leaves some out. Here the sample spans over 55,000 clones, about 76% being singletons. CDR1 and CDR2 from the germline V gene are DFQATT and SNEGSKA (reference sequence). The V gene end was trimmed by 7 bases and the J gene end by 3 bases; junction bases not matched to a gene: 2. The CDR3 consists of 11 residues. The input for sequencing was blood, taken before dendritic cell vaccination. The chain combines TRBV20-1 with TRBJ2-7; 8 bases agree with TRBD2. This TCR derives from a human donor with glioblastoma. The CDR3 DNA is TGCAGTGTCACTAGCGGCTACGAGCAGTACTTC. It is translated as CSVTSGYEQYF.